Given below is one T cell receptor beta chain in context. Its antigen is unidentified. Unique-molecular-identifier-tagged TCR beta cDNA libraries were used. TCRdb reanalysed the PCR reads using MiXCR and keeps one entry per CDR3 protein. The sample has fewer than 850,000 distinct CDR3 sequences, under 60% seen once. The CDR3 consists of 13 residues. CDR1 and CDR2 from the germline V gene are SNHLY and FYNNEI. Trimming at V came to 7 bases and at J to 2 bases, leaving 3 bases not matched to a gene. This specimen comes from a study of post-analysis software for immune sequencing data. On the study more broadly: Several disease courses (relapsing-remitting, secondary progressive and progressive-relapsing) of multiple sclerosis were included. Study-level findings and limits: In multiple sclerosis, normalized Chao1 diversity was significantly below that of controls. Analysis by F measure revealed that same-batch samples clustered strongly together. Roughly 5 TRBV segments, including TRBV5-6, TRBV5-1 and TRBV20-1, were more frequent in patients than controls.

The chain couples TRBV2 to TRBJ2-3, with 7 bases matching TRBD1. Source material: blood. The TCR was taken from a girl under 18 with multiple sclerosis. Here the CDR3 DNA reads TGTGCCAGCACCGGACAGGTCACAGATACGCAGTATTTT. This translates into CASTGQVTDTQYF.